These 29 T cell receptor beta chains originate from one sample sequenced in a study of blood T cells in healthy people across ages. The second PCR ran about 7 to 12 cycles with a sample-barcoded 5' primer and J-beta primers. TCRdb re-called the 5' RACE reads with MiXCR, one entry per CDR3 protein. The data hold about 680,000 distinct CDR3 sequences, with about 52% observed a single time. Input material: blood. These receptor sequences come from a woman aged 55 to 70 in good health.

This clonotype was seen a single time. The chain has TRBV14 and TRBJ2-5; 8 bases are a match to TRBD2. Germline V gene sequence: CDR1 SGHDN, CDR2 FVKESK. The CDR3 extends over 16 amino acids. V gave up 2 bases and J gave up 6 bases; unmatched junction bases: 11. In nucleotides, the CDR3 is TGTGCCAGCAGCCAATTTCCAGCGGGAGTACCCAAGACCCAGTACTTC. Residues: CASSQFPAGVPKTQYF.

The chain has TRBV7-2 and TRBJ2-5; no reliable D call. V lost 1 base to trimming and J lost 2 bases, with 11 bases between them. The CDR3 totals 15 residues. In germline, CDR1 is SGHTA, CDR2 FQGNSA. The CDR3: CASSLVGTIQETQYF. CDR3 nucleotides: TGTGCCAGCAGCTTAGTTGGTACGATACAAGAGACCCAGTACTTC. The full variable domain, completed using reference TRBV7-2 and TRBJ2-5, is GAGVSQSPSNKVTEKGKDVELRCDPISGHTALYWYRQSLGQGLEFLIYFQGNSAPDKSGLPSDRFSAERTGGSVSTLTIQRTQQEDSAVYLCASSLVGTIQETQYFGPGTRLLVL.

The chain carries TRBV18 and TRBJ2-5, with D possibly called TRBD1 or TRBD2 (5 bases each). Trimming stripped 3 bases from V and 4 bases from J, with 12 bases between. CDR3 length: 14 amino acids. CDR1 KGHSH and CDR2 LQKENI come from the germline V gene. The CDR3 region has the DNA TGTGCCAGCTCACCGGGACGCAATTTAGAGACCCAGTACTTC. Encoded protein: CASSPGRNLETQYF. The entire variable domain, with the rest obtained from reference TRBV18 and TRBJ2-5, is as follows: NAGVMQNPRHLVRRRGQEARLRCSPMKGHSHVYWYRQLPEEGLKFMVYLQKENIIDESGMPKERFSAEFPKEGPSILRIQQVVRGDSAAYFCASSPGRNLETQYFGPGTRLLVL.

The chain links TRBV18 to TRBJ2-4; 10 nucleotides line up with TRBD1. Germline V gene sequence: CDR1 KGHSH, CDR2 LQKENI. Losses at the gene ends were 3 bases for V and 3 bases for J; bases not matched to a gene: 5. CDR3 length: 16 amino acids. In nucleotides, the CDR3 is TGTGCCAGCTCACCCGACAGGGGGCACCGCAAAAACATTCAGTACTTC. Encoded protein: CASSPDRGHRKNIQYF. Full variable domain (rest looked up from reference TRBV18 and TRBJ2-4): NAGVMQNPRHLVRRRGQEARLRCSPMKGHSHVYWYRQLPEEGLKFMVYLQKENIIDESGMPKERFSAEFPKEGPSILRIQQVVRGDSAAYFCASSPDRGHRKNIQYFGAGTRLSVL.

The chain joins TRBV6-1 to TRBJ2-1; 7 nucleotides line up with TRBD2. CDR3 length equals 14 residues. J was trimmed by 0 bases and V by 6 bases; bases with no gene match: 2. Germline V gives CDR1 MNHNS, CDR2 SASEGT. In nucleotides, the CDR3 is TGTGCCAGCAGGACTAGCAGCTCCTACAATGAGCAGTTCTTC. The encoded protein is CASRTSSSYNEQFF.

CDR3 nucleotides: TGTGCCAGCAGTTTCGGTGGAACCCACACAGATACGCAGTATTTT. Encoded protein: CASSFGGTHTDTQYF. V and J are TRBV12-3 or TRBV12-4 and TRBJ2-3, with D unclear. The CDR3 is 15 amino acids. Trimming stripped 3 bases from V and 2 bases from J, with 12 bases between.

In this sample, this clonotype turned up once. One end of the junction is discordant with germline, which a read error may explain. This chain joins TRBV20-1 and TRBJ2-5; D gene ambiguous. This CDR3 is 12 amino acids long. Germline-derived CDR1 and CDR2 are DFQATT and SNEGSKA (reference sequence). The CDR3 nucleotides read TGCAGTGCTAGGGGCAAGCAAGCGACCCAGTACTTC. Protein: CSARGKQATQYF.

V gene TRBV11-2 combines with J gene TRBJ2-1; TRBD2 agrees at 11 bases. The J segment lost 0 bases and the V segment lost 3 bases, leaving 10 bases of the junction unmatched. CDR3 length equals 19 residues. Germline V gene data show CDR1 as SGHAT and CDR2 as FQNNGV. CDR3 sequence: CASSLILLAGAASYNEQFF. The CDR3 DNA reads as TGTGCCAGCAGCTTGATCCTACTAGCGGGGGCCGCCTCCTACAATGAGCAGTTCTTC.

This chain joins TRBV6-1 and TRBJ1-2; tentative D call: TRBD1 (6 bases). Trimming pared 3 bases from V and 2 bases from J, leaving 13 bases between. This CDR3 comprises 15 residues. Germline loops: CDR1 MNHNS, CDR2 SASEGT. As DNA, the CDR3 is TGTGCCAGCAGTGATGCGACAGGACGAAACTATGGCTACACCTTC. This encodes CASSDATGRNYGYTF.

The CDR3 DNA sequence: TGCAGTGCTAAGGGACAGGGAGCGTACAATGAGCAGTTCTTC. Its translation is CSAKGQGAYNEQFF. The V call is TRBV20-1, the J call TRBJ2-1; 9 bases agree with TRBD1. V dropped 4 bases and J dropped 4; count of bases not matched to a gene: 5. CDR3 length: 14 amino acids. CDR1 is DFQATT, CDR2 SNEGSKA, per germline (reference sequence).

This clonotype was seen more than once but under ten times. This sequence joins TRBV7-2 and TRBJ2-5; D ambiguous. Germline CDR1 is SGHTA and CDR2 is FQGNSA. The CDR3 sequence is 14 residues long. Trimming removed 5 bases at V and 0 bases at J, with 10 bases between. Written as DNA, the CDR3 is TGTGCCAGCAGCCCCTCATCTTACCAAGAGACCCAGTACTTC. It is translated as CASSPSSYQETQYF.

CDR3 sequence: CASSLAGQGIANEKLFF. The CDR3 nucleotides are TGTGCCAGCAGCTTAGCGGGACAGGGGATAGCTAATGAAAAACTGTTTTTT. The chain carries TRBV7-2 and TRBJ1-4; the match to TRBD1 covers 10 bases. CDR3 length equals 17 residues. Trimming took 0 bases from V and 3 from J; bases not matched to a gene: 4. Per the germline V gene, CDR1 is SGHTA and CDR2 is FQGNSA.

CDR3: CSADFGTYAHGYTF. The CDR3, as DNA: TGCAGCGCTGATTTCGGGACTTACGCTCATGGCTACACCTTC. The V call is TRBV29-1, the J call TRBJ1-2; TRBD1 might be the D (5 bases). Germline-derived CDR1 and CDR2 are SQVTM and ANQGSEA. V was cut by 7 bases and J by 6 bases, with 21 bases left in between. The CDR3 covers 14 residues.

In its sample, this clonotype was seen many times. This sequence joins TRBV27 and TRBJ2-7, with D perhaps TRBD1 (5 bases). The V gene lost 6 bases and the J gene lost 5 bases, with 14 bases spanning the gap. Per the germline V gene, CDR1 is MNHEY and CDR2 is SMNVEV (reference sequence). This CDR3 comprises 13 residues. CDR3 residues: CASREPGLNEQYF. For the CDR3, the DNA is TGTGCCAGCAGAGAACCAGGGCTCAACGAGCAGTACTTC.

This chain uses TRBV7-2 with TRBJ2-7; the D gene is possibly TRBD1 (6 bases). CDR1 and CDR2 (germline): SGHTA, FQGNSA. Trimming removed 3 bases at V and 6 bases at J, with 18 bases between. The length of the CDR3 is 15 residues. CDR3 DNA: TGTGCCAGCAGCTTCAATGGGGCCACAGGGTCCGAGCAGTACTTC. As protein: CASSFNGATGSEQYF. Together with reference TRBV7-2 and TRBJ2-7, the CDR3 gives the full variable domain: GAGVSQSPSNKVTEKGKDVELRCDPISGHTALYWYRQSLGQGLEFLIYFQGNSAPDKSGLPSDRFSAERTGGSVSTLTIQRTQQEDSAVYLCASSFNGATGSEQYFGPGTRLTVT.

V gene TRBV5-1 combines with J gene TRBJ1-2; D unclear. Trimming shortened V by 3 bases and J by 10 bases, and 10 bases separated the two germline ends. The CDR3 runs to 11 residues. In germline, CDR1 is SGHRS, CDR2 YFSETQ. Here the CDR3 DNA reads TGCGCCAGCAGCTCGGTTGGCGACTACACCTTC. It is translated as CASSSVGDYTF.

This chain links TRBV4-1 with TRBJ1-2; 9 bases align to TRBD1. CDR3 length: 14 residues. Germline trimming cut 5 bases from V and 3 bases from J; bases unmatched to any gene: 4. Per germline, CDR1 MGHRA and CDR2 YSYEKL. Here the CDR3 reads CASSIRTGDYGYTF. CDR3 sequence (DNA): TGCGCCAGCAGCATCCGGACAGGGGACTATGGCTACACCTTC.

The rearrangement joins TRBV14 to TRBJ2-2; a weak D match, TRBD2 (5 bases). V was cut by 1 base and J by 1 base, with 10 bases left in between. The CDR3 runs 16 residues. Germline values: CDR1 SGHDN, CDR2 FVKESK. CDR3 DNA sequence: TGTGCCAGCAGCCAAGCGGGAACCGAGAACACCGGGGAGCTGTTTTTT. This sequence encodes CASSQAGTENTGELFF.

The V and J genes are TRBV7-9 and TRBJ2-6; unclear D gene. The CDR3 is made up of 14 amino acids. V dropped 3 bases and J dropped 3 bases, with 6 bases sitting between them. Germline CDR1 reads SEHNR; CDR2 reads FQNEAQ (reference sequence). CDR3: CASSFSLGANVLTF. CDR3 DNA sequence: TGTGCCAGCAGCTTTTCCCTTGGGGCCAACGTCCTGACTTTC. Drawing the rest from reference TRBV7-9 and TRBJ2-6, the complete variable domain is DTGVSQNPRHKITKRGQNVTFRCDPISEHNRLYWYRQTLGQGPEFLTYFQNEAQLEKSRLLSDRFSAERPKGSFSTLEIQRTEQGDSAMYLCASSFSLGANVLTFGAGSRLTVL.

V and J are TRBV20-1 and TRBJ2-5; 11 bases line up with TRBD2. Germline-derived CDR1 and CDR2 are DFQATT and SNEGSKA (reference sequence). With 1 base clipped from V and 4 bases from J, the junction kept 11 bases outside the gene matches. This CDR3 region has 17 residues. The CDR3 sequence: CSARAWALAGGGETQYF. CDR3 nucleotide sequence: TGCAGTGCTAGAGCTTGGGCTCTAGCGGGAGGAGGAGAGACCCAGTACTTC.

J is TRBJ1-2 and V is TRBV9; no reliable D call. This CDR3 contains 11 residues. Trimming cost V 2 bases and J 7 bases, with 6 bases left between them. From germline, CDR1 is SGDLS and CDR2 YYNGEE. The CDR3 spells CASSVGSGYTF. CDR3 sequence (DNA): TGTGCCAGCAGCGTTGGGAGTGGCTACACCTTC.

This clonotype was seen more than once but under ten times. The rearrangement uses TRBV6-1 and TRBJ2-1; 11 bases align to TRBD2. Germline loops: CDR1 MNHNS, CDR2 SASEGT. Germline trimming cut 8 bases from V and 6 bases from J; bases unmatched to any gene: 12. This CDR3 has 16 residues. CDR3 region: CASAYSGTSGTNEQFF. The CDR3 DNA reads TGTGCCAGCGCTTATTCCGGGACTAGCGGAACCAATGAGCAGTTCTTC.

CDR3 nucleotides: TGCAGTGCTAGAGATTCCGATATGGGGCCCTCCGGGGAGCTGTTTTTT. This encodes CSARDSDMGPSGELFF. The chain employs TRBV20-1 and TRBJ2-2; perhaps TRBD1 as D (5 bases). This CDR3 is built from 16 residues. V lost 0 bases to trimming and J lost 6 bases, with 17 bases between them. From germline, CDR1 is DFQATT and CDR2 SNEGSKA (reference sequence).

The V gene is TRBV20-1, the J gene TRBJ2-7; possible D gene TRBD2, 5 bases. The ends were cut back, 7 bases at V and 1 base at J, with 17 bases in the middle. Germline-derived CDR1 and CDR2 are DFQATT and SNEGSKA (reference sequence). CDR3 length: 14 residues. Here the CDR3 reads CSGSHGIRSYEQYF. In nucleotides, the CDR3 is TGCAGTGGGTCTCACGGGATTAGGTCCTACGAGCAGTACTTC.

This clonotype has a handful of counts. This sequence joins TRBV20-1 and TRBJ1-6; TRBD1 matches at 9 bases. The length of the CDR3 is 14 residues. Trimming took 5 bases from V and 9 from J; bases not matched to a gene: 8. Germline values: CDR1 DFQATT, CDR2 SNEGSKA (reference sequence). CDR3 residues: CSAGRDRVGSPLHF. The CDR3 nucleotides read TGCAGTGCTGGCCGGGACAGGGTTGGTTCACCCCTCCACTTT.

This clonotype was observed a few times. The J gene is TRBJ2-5, the V gene TRBV20-1; perhaps TRBD2 as D (6 bases). This CDR3 is built from 15 residues. From germline, CDR1 is DFQATT and CDR2 SNEGSKA (reference sequence). Trimming shortened V by 2 bases and J by 2 bases, and 15 bases separated the two germline ends. CDR3 in amino acids: CSARIGLARQETQYF. CDR3 DNA sequence: TGCAGTGCTAGAATAGGGCTAGCGAGACAAGAGACCCAGTACTTC.

This chain connects TRBV5-1 to TRBJ2-1; 8 nucleotides agree with TRBD2. CDR3 length: 15 amino acids. V shed 2 bases, J shed 8 bases, and the junction held 9 bases outside the gene matches. CDR1 and CDR2 (germline): SGHRS, YFSETQ. The DNA of the CDR3 is TGCGCCAGCAGCTTCGGGGGGACTAGTGGGCATGAGCAGTTCTTC. Amino acid sequence: CASSFGGTSGHEQFF.

The CDR3 protein is CSVEDPDRQSYGYTF. Here the CDR3 DNA reads TGCAGCGTTGAAGATCCGGACAGACAGTCCTATGGCTACACCTTC. This chain connects TRBV29-1 to TRBJ1-2; D possibly corresponds to TRBD1 (6 bases). Germline CDR1 is SQVTM and CDR2 is ANQGSEA. The CDR3 is 15 residues long. The germline V and J ends were trimmed by 0 bases and 4 bases, with 15 bases remaining between them. Full variable domain (outside the CDR3, taken from reference TRBV29-1 and TRBJ1-2): SAVISQKPSRDICQRGTSLTIQCQVDSQVTMMFWYRQQPGQSLTLIATANQGSEATYESGFVIDKFPISRPNLTFSTLTVSNMSPEDSSIYLCSVEDPDRQSYGYTFGSGTRLTVV.

The CDR3 nucleotides are TGTGCCAGTCCGGGAGAGGGGAGCTACGAGCAGTACTTC. This translates into CASPGEGSYEQYF. The chain is built from TRBV7-7 and TRBJ2-5, with D possibly TRBD2 on 6 matching bases. The J call may be faulty, since TRBJ2-7 better matches the DNA end. The germline CDR1 and CDR2 sequences are SSHAT and FNYEAQ (reference sequence). The CDR3 is 13 residues long.